This T cell receptor (beta chain) came from a study of blood T cells in healthy people across ages. Study conclusions and caveats: Estimates drawn from one million T cells were deemed to understate diversity. Any conclusive comparison of naive versus antigen-experienced cells was prevented by using unsorted PBMCs. In long-lived donors, naive CD4+ cell counts and diversity exceeded those of aged donors.

A second PCR, run for roughly 7 to 12 cycles, used a sample-barcoded 5' primer plus a J-beta primer mix. From the 5' RACE reads, TCRdb called clonotypes with MiXCR, one entry per CDR3 protein. The profile covers nearly 800,000 distinct CDR3 sequences, with 45% to 70% appearing a single time and around 24% taken by the ten largest. Notes on this clonotype: Antigen: not known. Relative to the germline gene, one junction end is altered; a read error may explain this.

In germline, CDR1 is SQVTM, CDR2 ANQGSEA. The CDR3 sequence is 12 residues long. Healthy Russian Caucasian donors spanned ages roughly 6 to 100 years. Sequences were obtained from blood. The receptor comes from a middle-aged man in good health. The chain couples TRBV29-1 to TRBJ1-1; TRBD1 matches 9 bases. The chain's CDR3 is CSTQGAYTKAFF. CDR3 sequence (DNA): TGCAGCACACAGGGGGCTTACACTAAAGCTTTCTTT.